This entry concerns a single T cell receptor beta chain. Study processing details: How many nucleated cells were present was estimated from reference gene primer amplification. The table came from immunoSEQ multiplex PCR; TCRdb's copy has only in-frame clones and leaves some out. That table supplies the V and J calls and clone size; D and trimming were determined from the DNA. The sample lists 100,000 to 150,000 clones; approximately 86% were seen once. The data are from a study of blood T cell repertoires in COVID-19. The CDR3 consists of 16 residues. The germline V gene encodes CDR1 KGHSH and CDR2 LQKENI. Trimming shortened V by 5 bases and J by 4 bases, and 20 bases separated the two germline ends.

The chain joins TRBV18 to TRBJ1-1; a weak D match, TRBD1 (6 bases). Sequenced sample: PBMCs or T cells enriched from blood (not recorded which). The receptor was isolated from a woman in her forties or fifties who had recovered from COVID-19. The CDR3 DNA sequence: TGTGCCAGCTCAAACAGGGAAAGTAGGGTATTCACTGAAGCTTTCTTT. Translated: CASSNRESRVFTEAFF.